This T cell receptor (beta chain) originates from a study of cytomegalovirus exposure and HLA in healthy donors. Study-level findings and limits: Specificity of a few CMV-associated chains for CMV antigens was verified in vitro. Previous analysis showed most TCR beta V segments were productive about 87% or about 30% of the time.

Both 60 Vbeta primers and 13 Jbeta primers went into the PCR. The table came from immunoSEQ multiplex PCR; TCRdb's copy has only in-frame clones and leaves some out. Of about 190,000 clones detected, 87% appear once; the ten largest clones hold 1.3%. Regarding this clone: What it binds is not known. An end of the junction differs from the germline gene, which may be a read error.

The receptor was derived from a man aged 25-45 years in good health and CMV-seronegative. The specimen sequenced was PBMCs.

CDR3 bases: TGTTCCAGCAGCTTAGAGAGGGGGAGGGGGATCGGGGTCAACTATGGCTACACCTTC. Translation gives CSSSLERGRGIGVNYGYTF. The chain is built from TRBV7-9 and TRBJ1-2, with D tentatively TRBD1 (6 bases). CDR3 length equals 19 residues. CDR1 and CDR2 (germline): SEHNR, FQNEAQ (reference sequence).